This T cell receptor (beta chain) is from a study of T cells in Graves' hyperthyroidism and ophthalmopathy. The CDR3 regions of TCR beta were amplified from RNA transcripts. The primer set for the first-round RT-PCR of the TCR CDR3 was HTBI. TCRdb re-derived calls from the multiplex PCR reads in MiXCR, one entry per CDR3 protein. The data contain about 580,000 distinct CDR3 sequences, about half of them singletons. The CDR3 loop spans 15 amino acids. V was clipped by 2 bases and J by 5 bases, with 15 bases between them. Germline CDR1 reads MNHEY; CDR2 reads SMNVEV (reference sequence). Many counts were recorded for this clonotype.

Sequencing input: peripheral blood or thyroid tissue (not recorded which). The chain is built from TRBV27 and TRBJ1-2, with D perhaps matching TRBD1 (5 bases). This sequence originates from a woman aged 18-29 years with Graves' hyperthyroidism. In DNA, the CDR3 is TGTGCCAGCAGTTTAACCCGCGGGGGAAGATATGGCTACACCTTC. This translates into CASSLTRGGRYGYTF.